One TCR beta chain is described in this entry. The specificity of this receptor is unknown. No base quality information exists; no much larger clone differs at one position. TCRbeta CDR3 regions were amplified from genomic DNA using the immunoSEQ Assay, a bias-controlled multiplex PCR. Turning to the authors' computational methods: Within the assay, amplification of reference gene primers was used to estimate how many nucleated cells each sample contained. Sequence reads were collapsed and filtered to measure the absolute abundance of every unique TCRbeta CDR3 rearrangement. For each sample, productive Simpson clonality was calculated as the square root of Simpson's diversity index across productive rearrangements. Not all clones reach the TCRdb copy of this immuneACCESS table, which keeps in-frame sequences only. Checked studies attribute under half of the gap to unresolved V genes and leave the rest unexplained. That table is the source of V, J and clone size, and D and trimming were worked out from the DNA. This sample has 110,000 or so clones in its table, and more than 80% of those were observed once. Roughly 8.1% of the sample goes to the ten largest clones.

These data originate in a study of blood T cell repertoires in COVID-19 (dated by TCRdb to 2018 to 2020). General notes on the study: Samples from collaborators originated in the United States, Italy and Spain and spanned both the acute and convalescent phases of COVID-19. Sample metadata almost always included a de-identified subject ID, COVID-19 status, age in years and sex. Samples were obtained from the ongoing ImmuneRACE study (first 160 participants) and from some 1,300 subjects provided by 6 global collaborators. The material from the prospective study consisted of cDNA or gDNA derived from T cells, B-cell-depleted T cells, or PBMCs. HLA class I and class II types, where available, came from metadata supplied by the sample provider rather than from assay-based typing. The dataset comprised deeply sampled blood TCRbeta repertoires from subjects exposed to, actively infected with, or recovered from COVID-19. The repertoires were released in a freely available public database meant as a resource for research on the immune response to SARS-CoV-2.

The CDR3 covers 15 residues, taking in both the cysteine and the phenylalanine. Here the CDR3 DNA is all that survives: 45 bases in frame from base 1. For this chain, trimming is 3 bases at the V end and 7 bases at the J end, and the number of junction bases without a gene match is 9. Taken from the germline V gene (reference sequence), the CDR1 and CDR2 loops are LGHDT and YNNKEL. General conclusions and limits of the study: The amount of clinical and demographic metadata varied by source and participant and was provided uncurated.

Collaborating institutions collected whole blood in K2EDTA tubes following their own protocols. For TCRbeta analysis, collaborator samples were shipped as frozen whole blood, as isolated PBMCs, or as DNA extracted from either sample type. The receptor was derived from a woman in her thirties or forties with acute or convalescent COVID-19. The chain is made from TRBV3-1 (or the pseudogene TRBV3-2) and TRBJ1-2; 9 central bases correspond to TRBD1. Sequencing input: peripheral blood. The CDR3 sequence is CASSHLDRGRGGYTF. The nucleotide sequence reads as follows: TGTGCCAGCAGCCACCTGGACAGGGGACGGGGTGGCTACACCTTC.